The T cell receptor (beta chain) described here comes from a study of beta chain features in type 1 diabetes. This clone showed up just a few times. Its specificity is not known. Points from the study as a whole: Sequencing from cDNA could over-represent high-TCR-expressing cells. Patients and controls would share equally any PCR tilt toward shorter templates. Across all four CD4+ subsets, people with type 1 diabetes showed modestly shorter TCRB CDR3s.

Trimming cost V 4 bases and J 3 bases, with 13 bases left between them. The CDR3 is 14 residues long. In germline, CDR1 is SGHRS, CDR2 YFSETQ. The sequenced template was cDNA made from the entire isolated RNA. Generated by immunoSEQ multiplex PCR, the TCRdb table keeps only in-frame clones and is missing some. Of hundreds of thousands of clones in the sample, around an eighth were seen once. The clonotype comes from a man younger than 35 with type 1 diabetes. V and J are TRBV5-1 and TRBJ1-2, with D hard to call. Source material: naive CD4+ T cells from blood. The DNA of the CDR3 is TGCGCCAGCAGCCTGCAGGAAAACCACTATGGCTACACCTTC. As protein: CASSLQENHYGYTF.